This T cell receptor beta chain originates from a study of identical twins. Regarding the study as a whole: Where beta out-of-frame sequences were concerned, excess twin sharing was weaker.

A word on this clonotype: What it recognizes is unknown.

TCRdb independently ran MiXCR on the 5' RACE reads; one entry per CDR3 protein. Of over 600,000 distinct CDR3 sequences listed, about 20% are singletons. The CDR3 has 14 amino acids. Germline CDR1 reads LGHDT; CDR2 reads YNNKEL (reference sequence). V gave up 1 base and J gave up 2 bases, with 9 bases separating them. No donor was unhealthy or non-Caucasian. The same sample was also studied in work on T cells expressing NK-cell markers.

The chain joins TRBV3-1 to TRBJ2-7; D is uncertain. The TCR comes from a woman aged 18 to 35 in good health. Sample: PBMCs. Here the CDR3 reads CASSQGAATYEQYF. The CDR3, as DNA: TGTGCCAGCAGCCAAGGGGCCGCTACCTACGAGCAGTACTTC.